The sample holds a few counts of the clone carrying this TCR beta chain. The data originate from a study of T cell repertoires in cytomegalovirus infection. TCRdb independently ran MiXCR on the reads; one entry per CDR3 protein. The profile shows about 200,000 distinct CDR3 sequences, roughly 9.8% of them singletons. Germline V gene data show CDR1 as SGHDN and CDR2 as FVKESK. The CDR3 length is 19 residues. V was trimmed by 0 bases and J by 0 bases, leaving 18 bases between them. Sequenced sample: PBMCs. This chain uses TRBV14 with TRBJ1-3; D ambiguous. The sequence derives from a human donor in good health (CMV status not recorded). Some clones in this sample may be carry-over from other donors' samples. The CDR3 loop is CASSQEIWVQDLSGNTIYF. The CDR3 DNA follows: TGTGCCAGCAGCCAAGAAATCTGGGTTCAGGACCTCTCTGGAAACACCATATATTTT. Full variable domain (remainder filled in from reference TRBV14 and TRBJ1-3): EAGVTQFPSHSVIEKGQTVTLRCDPISGHDNLYWYRRVMGKEIKFLLHFVKESKQDESGMPNNRFLAERTGGTYSTLKVQPAELEDSGVYFCASSQEIWVQDLSGNTIYFGEGSWLTVV.